Listed below are T cell receptor beta chains from one sample, sequenced in a study of monozygotic twins with inflammatory bowel disease. Using the 5' RACE reads, TCRdb records one entry per CDR3 protein without DNA. The table lists about 140,000 distinct CDR3 sequences, with 2% to 2.5% in the top ten. The specimen sequenced was blood. The receptors here all came from a human donor with ulcerative colitis or Crohn's disease, or a healthy co-twin of an affected twin (not recorded which). CDR3s include the opening cysteine and the closing phenylalanine or tryptophan.

j_call: TRBJ2-7
v_call: TRBV6-5
cdr3_aa: CASSYTPGLYEQYF

j_call: TRBJ1-2
v_call: TRBV24-1
cdr3_aa: CATSEEGVYGYTF

j_call: TRBJ2-7
v_call: TRBV9
cdr3_aa: CASSQLSLDGEQYF

j_call: TRBJ2-7
v_call: TRBV5-1
cdr3_aa: CASSLEVIGEQYF

j_call: TRBJ1-1
v_call: TRBV5-6
cdr3_aa: CASRLGTATEAFF

j_call: TRBJ2-7
v_call: TRBV6-5
cdr3_aa: CASSYSQGDRNEQYF

j_call: TRBJ1-1
v_call: TRBV7-2
cdr3_aa: CASSRVGVAFF

j_call: TRBJ2-5
v_call: TRBV6-1
cdr3_aa: CASRSGRQETQYF

j_call: TRBJ2-1
v_call: TRBV29-1
cdr3_aa: CSVELLPGQGYYNEQFF

j_call: TRBJ1-4
v_call: TRBV20-1
cdr3_aa: CSASSGVREKLFF

j_call: TRBJ1-1
v_call: TRBV7-2
cdr3_aa: CASQKREMNTEAFF

j_call: TRBJ1-6
v_call: TRBV3-1
cdr3_aa: CASTVTGSPLHF

j_call: TRBJ2-7
v_call: TRBV30
cdr3_aa: CAWSWGDEQYF

j_call: TRBJ2-1
v_call: TRBV12-3/TRBV12-4
cdr3_aa: CASRGTSGGTYNEQFF

j_call: TRBJ1-1
v_call: TRBV20-1
cdr3_aa: CSARPTSGVGGNTEAFF

j_call: TRBJ2-7
v_call: TRBV10-3
cdr3_aa: CAISEVNRGSYEQYF

j_call: TRBJ1-3
v_call: TRBV20-1
cdr3_aa: CSTPDISGNTIYF

j_call: TRBJ1-1
v_call: TRBV7-9
cdr3_aa: CASSPQGIWVTEAFF

j_call: TRBJ2-1
v_call: TRBV30
cdr3_aa: CAWTHWDRGKDEQFF

j_call: TRBJ2-1
v_call: TRBV11-1
cdr3_aa: CASSYRDRSYNEQFF

j_call: TRBJ1-2
v_call: TRBV5-1
cdr3_aa: CASSLQLGGSGYTF

j_call: TRBJ2-7
v_call: TRBV30
cdr3_aa: CAWSAFYGQYF

j_call: TRBJ1-5
v_call: TRBV12-3/TRBV12-4
cdr3_aa: CASSRQNSNQPQHF

j_call: TRBJ2-7
v_call: TRBV12-3/TRBV12-4
cdr3_aa: CASGPGQRSYEQYF

j_call: TRBJ2-7
v_call: TRBV5-1
cdr3_aa: CASSLEWLLYEQYF

j_call: TRBJ2-2
v_call: TRBV27
cdr3_aa: CASTRRGENTGELFF

j_call: TRBJ1-3
v_call: TRBV5-1
cdr3_aa: CASSTGSTGNTIYF

j_call: TRBJ1-6
v_call: TRBV3-1
cdr3_aa: CASSHPGTEFNSPLHF

j_call: TRBJ2-3
v_call: TRBV20-1
cdr3_aa: CSASRDISTDTQYF

j_call: TRBJ1-1
v_call: TRBV5-6
cdr3_aa: CASSLQGIETEAFF

j_call: TRBJ2-4
v_call: TRBV4-3
cdr3_aa: CASSQATSGGAKNMQYF

j_call: TRBJ1-5
v_call: TRBV12-5
cdr3_aa: CASGLVRDGEVQGNQPQHF

j_call: TRBJ2-5
v_call: TRBV4-1
cdr3_aa: CASSPWGRPAETQYF

j_call: TRBJ1-3
v_call: TRBV4-3
cdr3_aa: CASSQDVRVGGGNTIYF

j_call: TRBJ2-3
v_call: TRBV4-3
cdr3_aa: CASSRQRGGTDTQYF

j_call: TRBJ2-3
v_call: TRBV6-2/TRBV6-3
cdr3_aa: CASSYVGSTDTQYF

j_call: TRBJ1-1
v_call: TRBV12-3/TRBV12-4
cdr3_aa: CASSLAKGISTEAFF

j_call: TRBJ2-5
v_call: TRBV2
cdr3_aa: CASNLQEETQYF

j_call: TRBJ1-1
v_call: TRBV6-2/TRBV6-3
cdr3_aa: CASSFRQGFWNTEAFF

j_call: TRBJ2-4
v_call: TRBV11-2
cdr3_aa: CASSPPGAQDLHKNIQYF

j_call: TRBJ2-2
v_call: TRBV4-3
cdr3_aa: CASSQGLGGMAGELFF

j_call: TRBJ2-7
v_call: TRBV7-3
cdr3_aa: CASSHRAGLAYEQYF

j_call: TRBJ1-1
v_call: TRBV6-6
cdr3_aa: CASSPAGDTEAFF

j_call: TRBJ2-1
v_call: TRBV27
cdr3_aa: CASGSPNIYNEQFF

j_call: TRBJ2-7
v_call: TRBV7-2
cdr3_aa: CASSRDSAYTEQYF

j_call: TRBJ2-2
v_call: TRBV11-1
cdr3_aa: CASSRQGALVVNTGELFF

j_call: TRBJ1-1
v_call: TRBV6-2/TRBV6-3
cdr3_aa: CASSYSRPGTGSTEAFF

j_call: TRBJ1-5
v_call: TRBV25-1
cdr3_aa: CASSETPVTQPQHF

j_call: TRBJ2-5
v_call: TRBV5-1
cdr3_aa: CASSLAPQGDETQYF

j_call: TRBJ2-1
v_call: TRBV19
cdr3_aa: CASMEIGTLYNEQFF

j_call: TRBJ1-6
v_call: TRBV4-1
cdr3_aa: CASSQDIPGQGVPSTRSPLHF

j_call: TRBJ2-7
v_call: TRBV7-2
cdr3_aa: CASSLGLAGSAYEQYF